Presented here are 4 T cell receptor beta chains from one specimen sequenced in a study of vaccination effects on CD4 cells after COVID-19. Researchers isolated CD4+ T cells once ten to eleven days of culture had elapsed. Two doses of either BNT162b2 or mRNA-1273 were given to each participant. Data came from immunoSEQ multiplex PCR; TCRdb stores just in-frame clones and leaves some out. The profile shows more than 55,000 clones, approximately 72% of them singletons. The antigens for these receptors are not known. The specimen was CD4+ T cells from PBMCs cultured without peptide, collected after COVID-19 vaccination. These receptors originate from a human donor who received a COVID-19 vaccine.

The chain's CDR3 is CASSLEVAGGFGATDTQYF. In DNA form, the CDR3 reads TGCGCCAGCAGCTTGGAGGTAGCGGGGGGGTTTGGGGCCACAGATACGCAGTATTTT. The rearrangement joins TRBV5-1 to TRBJ2-3; 11 bases line up with TRBD2. This CDR3 comprises 19 residues. The V gene's germline CDR1 is SGHRS and CDR2 YFSETQ. The V segment lost 0 bases and the J segment 2 bases; nucleotides outside the gene matches: 11.

This clone was seen only once. This chain joins TRBV28 and TRBJ1-1; D remains ambiguous. The germline V and J ends were trimmed by 7 bases and 3 bases, with 12 bases remaining between them. This CDR3 is 13 amino acids long. Per the germline V gene, CDR1 is MDHEN and CDR2 is SYDVKM. Here the CDR3 reads CASILRADTEAFF. For the CDR3, the DNA is TGTGCCAGCATCCTAAGAGCGGACACTGAAGCTTTCTTT.

This clone was observed a few times. Here the CDR3 reads CASSYGSPTEAFF. The CDR3 region has the DNA TGTGCCAGCAGTTACGGGAGCCCGACTGAAGCTTTCTTT. The J gene is TRBJ1-1, the V gene TRBV6-6; no definite D call. The CDR3 extends over 13 amino acids. V lost 2 bases, J lost 5 bases, and 9 bases lay in between. CDR1 and CDR2 from the germline V gene are MNHNY and SVGAGI (reference sequence).

This clone was seen only once. CDR3 sequence reads: CASIRDSNNSPLHF. In DNA form, the CDR3 reads TGTGCCAGCATTCGGGACAGCAATAATTCACCCCTCCACTTT. This sequence joins TRBV2 and TRBJ1-6; 7 bases are a match to TRBD1. Germline lookup yields CDR1 SNHLY and CDR2 FYNNEI. The CDR3 consists of 14 residues. After removal of 7 bases from V and 5 bases from J, the junction contained 5 bases not matched to a gene.